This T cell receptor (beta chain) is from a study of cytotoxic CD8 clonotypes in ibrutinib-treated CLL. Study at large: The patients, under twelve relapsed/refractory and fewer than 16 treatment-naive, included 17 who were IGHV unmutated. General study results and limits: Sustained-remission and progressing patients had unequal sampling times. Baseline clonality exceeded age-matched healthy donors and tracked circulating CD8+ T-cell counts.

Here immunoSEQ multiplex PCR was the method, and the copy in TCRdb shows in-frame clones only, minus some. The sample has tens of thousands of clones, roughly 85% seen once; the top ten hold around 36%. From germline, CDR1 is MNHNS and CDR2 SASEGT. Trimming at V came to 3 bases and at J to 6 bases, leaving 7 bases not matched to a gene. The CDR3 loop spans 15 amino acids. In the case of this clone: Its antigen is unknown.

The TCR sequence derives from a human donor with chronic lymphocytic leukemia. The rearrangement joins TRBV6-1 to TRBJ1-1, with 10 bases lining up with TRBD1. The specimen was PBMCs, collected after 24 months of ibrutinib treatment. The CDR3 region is CASSDQGTGVPEAFF. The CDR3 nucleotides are TGTGCCAGCAGTGATCAAGGGACAGGGGTTCCTGAAGCTTTCTTT.